The TCR beta chain described here comes from a study of T cell repertoires in cytomegalovirus infection. MiXCR, applied by TCRdb to the reads, yields one record per CDR3 protein. The data hold roughly 920,000 distinct CDR3 sequences, with less than 40% observed a single time. This clonotype occurred many times. What it binds is not known. Germline V lookup: CDR1 SGHVS, CDR2 FNYEAQ. Trimming removed 5 bases from V and 2 bases from J, with 13 bases in between. The CDR3 has 14 amino acids. The source material was cultured CD8+ T cells from PBMCs, sampled from culture after CMV antigen stimulation. This clonotype was sampled from a human donor in good health (CMV status not recorded). Some clones in this sample may be carry-over from other donors' samples. The V and J genes are TRBV7-6 and TRBJ2-7; D gene uncertain. CDR3 residues: CASSPRQGPYEQYF. CDR3 nucleotides: TGTGCCAGCAGCCCGAGACAAGGACCCTACGAGCAGTACTTC.